This T cell receptor (beta chain) stems from a study of immune characteristics of hereditary and idiopathic chronic pancreatitis. Study-wide points: Versus controls, both chronic pancreatitis groups showed increased diversity and reduced clonality. Hereditary versus idiopathic pancreatitis showed different Vbeta-Jbeta usage, including TRBV10, TRBV19, TRBV23, TRBV5.

Chronic pancreatitis tissue was collected during total pancreatectomy with islet autotransplantation. Repertoires were generated with immunoSEQ multiplex PCR, while TCRdb's copy carries only in-frame clones and drops some. The sample includes approximately 9,800 clones, about four fifths of them seen just once. Trimming removed 3 bases from V and 3 bases from J, with 16 bases in between. There are 16 residues in the CDR3. CDR1 and CDR2 from the germline V gene are SGHTA and FQGNSA. This clone is categorized as medium-sized. Its cognate antigen is unknown. The chain joins TRBV7-2 to TRBJ2-3, with a possible D match to TRBD2 (6 bases). The sequence was obtained from a human donor with chronic pancreatitis. Input material: pancreas tissue with idiopathic chronic pancreatitis. For the CDR3, the DNA is TGTGCCAGCAGCTTTAGGAGGGTTGGTGTGACAGATACGCAGTATTTT. Its protein product is CASSFRRVGVTDTQYF.